A single sample gave rise to the 7 T cell receptor beta chains below, sequenced in a study of blood T cell repertoires in COVID-19. Here immunoSEQ multiplex PCR was the method, and the copy in TCRdb shows in-frame clones only, minus some. The sample holds 350,000 or so clones, roughly 86% seen once. Specimen: PBMCs or T cells enriched from blood (not recorded which). These receptors originate from a woman in her twenties or thirties who had been exposed to COVID-19.

The chain uses TRBV6-5 and TRBJ1-2; unclear D gene. V was trimmed by 5 bases and J by 4 bases, leaving 17 bases between them. Germline V gene data show CDR1 as MNHEY and CDR2 as SVGAGI. The CDR3 sequence is 15 residues long. CDR3 in amino acids: CASSLEFSHRYGYTF. Written as DNA, the CDR3 is TGTGCCAGCAGTCTAGAGTTTTCCCATCGCTATGGCTACACCTTC.

This chain joins TRBV2 and TRBJ1-2; no clear D. V was trimmed by 3 bases and J by 4 bases, leaving 9 bases between them. Germline CDR1 reads SNHLY; CDR2 reads FYNNEI. This CDR3 has 13 residues. CDR3 bases: TGTGCCAGCAGTGATGAGGCAGTCTATGGCTACACCTTC. It specifies CASSDEAVYGYTF.

The rearrangement uses TRBV6-2 or TRBV6-3 and TRBJ2-5; 11 nucleotides line up with TRBD1. Trimming removed 6 bases from V and 5 bases from J; junction bases left unmatched: 14. The CDR3 loop spans 17 amino acids. The germline V gene has CDR1 MNHEY and CDR2 SVGEGT. CDR3 DNA: TGTGCCAGCAGCCCTAGCCCAGGACAGGGGGCGAGGGAGACCCAGTACTTC. This encodes CASSPSPGQGARETQYF.

The chain uses TRBV2 and TRBJ2-3, with a tentative D call TRBD2 (6 bases). Germline CDR1 SNHLY, CDR2 FYNNEI. The CDR3 is made up of 17 amino acids. The V gene lost 6 bases and the J gene lost 6 bases, with 25 bases spanning the gap. The CDR3 sequence: CASSRENTGTVGDTQYF. CDR3 nucleotides: TGTGCCAGCAGCCGAGAAAATACCGGGACTGTGGGGGATACGCAGTATTTT.

The chain employs TRBV7-6 and TRBJ2-5, with a tentative D call TRBD1 (5 bases). V gave up 0 bases and J gave up 1 base, with 12 bases separating them. The length of the CDR3 is 16 residues. Germline V gene data show CDR1 as SGHVS and CDR2 as FNYEAQ. The CDR3 DNA sequence: TGTGCCAGCAGCTTAGCTGCGACCACAGGCCAAGAGACCCAGTACTTC. It translates to CASSLAATTGQETQYF.

The CDR3 protein is CASSIDPGTVQHF. DNA for the CDR3: TGTGCCAGTAGTATAGATCCTGGGACAGTCCAGCATTTT. The genes are TRBV19 and TRBJ1-5; 7 bases agree with TRBD1. The length of the CDR3 is 13 residues. V lost 0 bases, J lost 12 bases, and 5 bases stayed unmatched. Germline lookup yields CDR1 LNHDA and CDR2 SQIVND (reference sequence). The full variable domain, in which reference TRBV19 and TRBJ1-5 provide the parts outside the CDR3, is DGGITQSPKYLFRKEGQNVTLSCEQNLNHDAMYWYRQDPGQGLRLIYYSQIVNDFQKGDIAEGYSVSREKKESFPLTVTSAQKNPTAFYLCASSIDPGTVQHFGDGTRLSIL.

The sample holds one count of this clone. This chain links TRBV19 with TRBJ2-2; 8 bases fit TRBD2. Germline CDR1 and CDR2: LNHDA and SQIVND (reference sequence). There are 17 residues in the CDR3. Trimming at V came to 3 bases and at J to 9 bases, leaving 15 bases not matched to a gene. The CDR3 loop reads CASSIRPSGQAHRELFF. The CDR3 bases are TGTGCCAGTAGTATTCGGCCTAGCGGGCAGGCCCACAGGGAGCTGTTTTTT.